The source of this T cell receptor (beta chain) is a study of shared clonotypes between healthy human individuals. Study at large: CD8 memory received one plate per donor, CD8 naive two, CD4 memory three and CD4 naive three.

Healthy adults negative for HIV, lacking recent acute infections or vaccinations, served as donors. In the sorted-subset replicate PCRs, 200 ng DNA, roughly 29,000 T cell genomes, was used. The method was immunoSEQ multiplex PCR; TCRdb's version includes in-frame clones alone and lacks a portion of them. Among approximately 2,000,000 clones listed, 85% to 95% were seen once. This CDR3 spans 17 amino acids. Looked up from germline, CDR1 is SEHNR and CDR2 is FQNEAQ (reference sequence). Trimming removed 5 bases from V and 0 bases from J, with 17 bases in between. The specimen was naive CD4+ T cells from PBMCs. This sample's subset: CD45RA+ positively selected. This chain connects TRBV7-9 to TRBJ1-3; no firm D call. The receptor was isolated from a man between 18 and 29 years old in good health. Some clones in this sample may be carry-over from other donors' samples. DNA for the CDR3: TGTGCCAGCAGCATACAGCTGGGGTTGTCCTCTGGAAACACCATATATTTT. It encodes CASSIQLGLSSGNTIYF. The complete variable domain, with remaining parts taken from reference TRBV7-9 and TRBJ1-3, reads DTGVSQNPRHKITKRGQNVTFRCDPISEHNRLYWYRQTLGQGPEFLTYFQNEAQLEKSRLLSDRFSAERPKGSFSTLEIQRTEQGDSAMYLCASSIQLGLSSGNTIYFGEGSWLTVV.